Listed below are T cell receptor beta chains from one sample, sequenced in a study of T cells after yellow fever vaccination. TCRdb called the 5' RACE reads again in MiXCR, with one record for every CDR3 protein. The sample yields 300,000 or so distinct CDR3 sequences, roughly 4.3% seen once. The material sequenced was PBMCs, taken 5 days after the yellow fever booster vaccination. All receptors come from a man younger than 30 who received the YFV17D yellow fever vaccine. The CDR3 runs from the conserved cysteine through the conserved F or W. The order of the fields is J gene, D gene, CDR3 length, V gene, clone size, CDR3 DNA, CDR3 protein. A D gene is named only where the DNA matches it firmly. Some rows mark clone size as missing; the rest say once, few, many or name a class of expanded clone.

j_gene: TRBJ1-2; d_gene: -; len: 13; v_gene: TRBV2; abundance: few; CDR3nt: TGTGCCAGCAGTGATCAGAAGACCTATGGCTACACCTTC; CDR3aa: CASSDQKTYGYTF
j_gene: TRBJ2-7; d_gene: TRBD1; len: 16; v_gene: TRBV29-1; abundance: few; CDR3nt: TGCAGCGTTGAAGGTCCCTCACCAGCGGACAGGGGCGAGCAGTACTTC; CDR3aa: CSVEGPSPADRGEQYF
j_gene: TRBJ2-7; d_gene: TRBD1; len: 13; v_gene: TRBV30; abundance: -; CDR3nt: TGTGCCTGGAGTCAGGACAGGGATTACGAGCAGTACTTC; CDR3aa: CAWSQDRDYEQYF
j_gene: TRBJ2-3; d_gene: TRBD1; len: 15; v_gene: TRBV5-1; abundance: -; CDR3nt: TGCGCCAGCAGCTCTTCGACAGGGTCTGGAGATACGCAGTATTTT; CDR3aa: CASSSSTGSGDTQYF
j_gene: TRBJ2-5; d_gene: -; len: 13; v_gene: TRBV6-5; abundance: -; CDR3nt: TGTGCCAGCAGTCAGACTAGGCGGGAGACCCAGTACTTC; CDR3aa: CASSQTRRETQYF
j_gene: TRBJ2-2; d_gene: TRBD1; len: 17; v_gene: TRBV5-1; abundance: many; CDR3nt: TGCGCCAGCAGCTGGGCACCGGGACAGGGTAACACCGGGGAGCTGTTTTTT; CDR3aa: CASSWAPGQGNTGELFF
j_gene: TRBJ1-2; d_gene: -; len: 15; v_gene: TRBV5-1; abundance: -; CDR3nt: TGCGCCAGCAGCCCGGAGGGGGGATCGAGGTTTATCGGCACCTTC; CDR3aa: CASSPEGGSRFIGTF
j_gene: TRBJ2-2; d_gene: TRBD2; len: 17; v_gene: TRBV6-1; abundance: -; CDR3nt: TGTGCCAGCAGAACAGAGCGGGGGGCGCTCGGCACCGGGGAGCTGTTTTTT; CDR3aa: CASRTERGALGTGELFF
j_gene: TRBJ2-7; d_gene: -; len: 15; v_gene: TRBV4-3; abundance: many; CDR3nt: TGCGCCAGCAGCCAAGCACAGGGAGAACTCTACGAGCAGTACTTC; CDR3aa: CASSQAQGELYEQYF
j_gene: TRBJ2-3; d_gene: TRBD1; len: 16; v_gene: TRBV5-1; abundance: many; CDR3nt: TGCGCCAGCGGGCTGCCGGGACAGGGGATTACAGATACGCAGTATTTT; CDR3aa: CASGLPGQGITDTQYF
j_gene: TRBJ2-3; d_gene: TRBD1; len: 15; v_gene: TRBV18; abundance: -; CDR3nt: TGTGCCAGCTCACCAGGCGGACAGGGGGACGAGACGCAGTATTTT; CDR3aa: CASSPGGQGDETQYF
j_gene: TRBJ2-2; d_gene: -; len: 17; v_gene: TRBV3-1; abundance: many; CDR3nt: TGTGCCAGCAGCCGGCGGGGAGGGGGCCTGAACACCGGGGAGCTGTTTTTT; CDR3aa: CASSRRGGGLNTGELFF
j_gene: TRBJ2-5; d_gene: TRBD2; len: 16; v_gene: TRBV6-5; abundance: -; CDR3nt: TGTGCCAGCAGCAAACTAGCGGGGGCATTCTTGAAGACCCAGTACTTC; CDR3aa: CASSKLAGAFLKTQYF
j_gene: TRBJ2-5; d_gene: TRBD1; len: 16; v_gene: TRBV18; abundance: few; CDR3nt: TGTGCCAGCTCCCCAGCTCCGGGGACAGGGCAAGAGACCCAGTACTTC; CDR3aa: CASSPAPGTGQETQYF
j_gene: TRBJ2-2; d_gene: TRBD2; len: 14; v_gene: TRBV5-4; abundance: few; CDR3nt: TGTGCCAGCAGCTTAGCCGGGAGGGCCGGGGAGCTGTTTTTT; CDR3aa: CASSLAGRAGELFF
j_gene: TRBJ1-1; d_gene: TRBD1; len: 16; v_gene: TRBV5-1; abundance: many; CDR3nt: TGCGCCAGCAGCTTGTACCCAGGGGGGACTGGCACTGAAGCTTTCTTT; CDR3aa: CASSLYPGGTGTEAFF
j_gene: TRBJ2-3; d_gene: -; len: 12; v_gene: TRBV9; abundance: many; CDR3nt: TGTGCCAGCAGCGTAGGGGAGGATACGCAGTATTTT; CDR3aa: CASSVGEDTQYF
j_gene: TRBJ1-1; d_gene: -; len: 14; v_gene: TRBV6-2/TRBV6-3; abundance: -; CDR3nt: TGTGCCAGCAGTAAACGGACACCCAACACTGAAGCTTTCTTT; CDR3aa: CASSKRTPNTEAFF
j_gene: TRBJ2-1; d_gene: -; len: 16; v_gene: TRBV6-6; abundance: few; CDR3nt: TGTGCCAGCAGTTCTCCTAGGGGTTACTCCTACAATGAGCAGTTCTTC; CDR3aa: CASSSPRGYSYNEQFF
j_gene: TRBJ1-2; d_gene: TRBD1; len: 15; v_gene: TRBV7-2; abundance: few; CDR3nt: TGTGCCAGCAGCCTACGGGACAGAAGAAGCTATGGCTACACCTTC; CDR3aa: CASSLRDRRSYGYTF
j_gene: TRBJ2-3; d_gene: -; len: 12; v_gene: TRBV5-1; abundance: many; CDR3nt: TGCGCCAGCAGCTTTAATGAGGATACGCAGTATTTT; CDR3aa: CASSFNEDTQYF
j_gene: TRBJ2-2; d_gene: TRBD2; len: 17; v_gene: TRBV7-9; abundance: few; CDR3nt: TGTGCCAGCAGCTTACCTAGCGGGGTTGCGAACACCGGGGAGCTGTTTTTT; CDR3aa: CASSLPSGVANTGELFF
j_gene: TRBJ2-2; d_gene: -; len: 14; v_gene: TRBV7-2; abundance: many; CDR3nt: TGTGCCAGCAGCTCACGGACAGCCACCGGGGAGCTGTTTTTT; CDR3aa: CASSSRTATGELFF
j_gene: TRBJ2-7; d_gene: -; len: 14; v_gene: TRBV27; abundance: many; CDR3nt: TGTGCCAGCAGTGTAAACAAGGTTCCCTACGAGCAGTACTTC; CDR3aa: CASSVNKVPYEQYF
j_gene: TRBJ1-2; d_gene: TRBD1; len: 14; v_gene: TRBV5-5; abundance: many; CDR3nt: TGTGCCAGCAGCCTGGGACAGGTGAACTATGGCTACACCTTC; CDR3aa: CASSLGQVNYGYTF
j_gene: TRBJ1-4; d_gene: TRBD1; len: 14; v_gene: TRBV5-4; abundance: many; CDR3nt: TGTGCCAGCAGCCGACAGGGAGCGGCTGAAAAACTGTTTTTT; CDR3aa: CASSRQGAAEKLFF
j_gene: TRBJ1-2; d_gene: -; len: 14; v_gene: TRBV5-1; abundance: -; CDR3nt: TGCGCCAGCAGCCCCGGAGTATCCAGCTATGGCTACACCTTC; CDR3aa: CASSPGVSSYGYTF
j_gene: TRBJ2-2; d_gene: -; len: 17; v_gene: TRBV12-3/TRBV12-4; abundance: few; CDR3nt: TGTGCCAGCAGCAACACGCGCAGGGGGGCGGGCACCGGGGAGCTGTTTTTT; CDR3aa: CASSNTRRGAGTGELFF
j_gene: TRBJ2-5; d_gene: TRBD1; len: 18; v_gene: TRBV28; abundance: -; CDR3nt: TGTGCCAGCAGTTCCCCGACCGGGACAGGGTATTCCCAAGAGACCCAGTACTTC; CDR3aa: CASSSPTGTGYSQETQYF
j_gene: TRBJ2-3; d_gene: TRBD1; len: 17; v_gene: TRBV4-1; abundance: -; CDR3nt: TGCGCCAGCAGCCAAATTACGCCGGGACAGGGGGCAGATACGCAGTATTTT; CDR3aa: CASSQITPGQGADTQYF
j_gene: TRBJ1-1; d_gene: -; len: 14; v_gene: TRBV19; abundance: many; CDR3nt: TGTGCCAGTAGTAATGTCGGAAGGGGCACTGAAGCTTTCTTT; CDR3aa: CASSNVGRGTEAFF
j_gene: TRBJ2-1; d_gene: -; len: 16; v_gene: TRBV5-1; abundance: few; CDR3nt: TGCGCCAGCAGCTTGAAGGCCGGGGCAGGGGACAATGAGCAGTTCTTC; CDR3aa: CASSLKAGAGDNEQFF
j_gene: TRBJ1-4; d_gene: -; len: 15; v_gene: TRBV6-2/TRBV6-3; abundance: many; CDR3nt: TGTGCCAGCAGTCCACCCCGGGGCCTCAATGAAAAACTGTTTTTT; CDR3aa: CASSPPRGLNEKLFF
j_gene: TRBJ2-3; d_gene: -; len: 13; v_gene: TRBV18; abundance: many; CDR3nt: TGTGCCAGCTCACCAAGGACCACAGATACGCAGTATTTT; CDR3aa: CASSPRTTDTQYF
j_gene: TRBJ2-5; d_gene: -; len: 14; v_gene: TRBV7-9; abundance: many; CDR3nt: TGTGCCAGCAGCTTCGGCAGGGAAATAGAGACCCAGTACTTC; CDR3aa: CASSFGREIETQYF
j_gene: TRBJ1-6; d_gene: TRBD1; len: 15; v_gene: TRBV5-1; abundance: -; CDR3nt: TGCGCCAGCAGCGCCCGGACAGGGGTAGATTCACCCCTCCACTTT; CDR3aa: CASSARTGVDSPLHF
j_gene: TRBJ2-6; d_gene: TRBD1; len: 18; v_gene: TRBV5-1; abundance: few; CDR3nt: TGCGCCAGCAGCATCACCATGGACAGGGCTTCTGGGGCCAACGTCCTGACTTTC; CDR3aa: CASSITMDRASGANVLTF
j_gene: TRBJ2-1; d_gene: -; len: 12; v_gene: TRBV3-1; abundance: few; CDR3nt: TGTGCCAGCAGTTACTCCAACAATGAGCAGTTCTTC; CDR3aa: CASSYSNNEQFF
j_gene: TRBJ2-3; d_gene: TRBD1; len: 14; v_gene: TRBV5-4; abundance: many; CDR3nt: TGTGCCAGCAGCGTACAGGGGGCCACAGATACGCAGTATTTT; CDR3aa: CASSVQGATDTQYF
j_gene: TRBJ1-5; d_gene: -; len: 15; v_gene: TRBV6-5; abundance: -; CDR3nt: TGTGCCAGCAGTTACTCGACAGCGCTCAATCAGCCCCAGCATTTT; CDR3aa: CASSYSTALNQPQHF
j_gene: TRBJ2-1; d_gene: -; len: 16; v_gene: TRBV6-6; abundance: -; CDR3nt: TGTGCCAGCAGTCTGGGGCAGGGGATTGCCTACAATGAGCAGTTCTTC; CDR3aa: CASSLGQGIAYNEQFF
j_gene: TRBJ1-2; d_gene: -; len: 14; v_gene: TRBV2; abundance: many; CDR3nt: TGTGCCAGCAGCCGGGACCCGGCTAACTATGGCTACACCTTC; CDR3aa: CASSRDPANYGYTF
j_gene: TRBJ2-4; d_gene: TRBD2; len: 16; v_gene: TRBV3-1; abundance: many; CDR3nt: TGTGCCAGCAGCCAAGTCGGCGGGGGATCCAAAAACATTCAGTACTTC; CDR3aa: CASSQVGGGSKNIQYF
j_gene: TRBJ1-2; d_gene: TRBD1; len: 15; v_gene: TRBV9; abundance: many; CDR3nt: TGTGCCAGCAGCGCCGGGACAGGGAATCTCTATGGCTACACCTTC; CDR3aa: CASSAGTGNLYGYTF
j_gene: TRBJ2-7; d_gene: -; len: 12; v_gene: TRBV29-1; abundance: many; CDR3nt: TGCAGCGTTGAGGGCCTTTCCTACGAGCAGTACTTC; CDR3aa: CSVEGLSYEQYF
j_gene: TRBJ1-2; d_gene: -; len: 16; v_gene: TRBV14; abundance: -; CDR3nt: TGTGCCAGCAGCCAAAGAGTGGGGGCAGCCAACTATGGCTACACCTTC; CDR3aa: CASSQRVGAANYGYTF
j_gene: TRBJ1-1; d_gene: -; len: 13; v_gene: TRBV3-1; abundance: many; CDR3nt: TGTGCCAGCAGCGAGACAGTGAACACTGAAGCTTTCTTT; CDR3aa: CASSETVNTEAFF
j_gene: TRBJ2-3; d_gene: -; len: 12; v_gene: TRBV3-1; abundance: few; CDR3nt: TGTGCCAGCAGCCAGTGGCGGGATACGCAGTATTTT; CDR3aa: CASSQWRDTQYF
j_gene: TRBJ1-1; d_gene: -; len: 13; v_gene: TRBV7-2; abundance: many; CDR3nt: TGTGCCAGCAGCTTTACCCGCGCCACTGAAGCTTTCTTT; CDR3aa: CASSFTRATEAFF
j_gene: TRBJ1-1; d_gene: TRBD1; len: 19; v_gene: TRBV5-5; abundance: -; CDR3nt: TGTGCCAGCAGCTTGGATCCTCGTGGGGCAGGGGGCCCGAACACTGAAGCTTTCTTT; CDR3aa: CASSLDPRGAGGPNTEAFF
j_gene: TRBJ1-2; d_gene: -; len: 13; v_gene: TRBV2; abundance: many; CDR3nt: TGTGCCAGTGCCGGGACCGCGAACTATGGCTACACCTTC; CDR3aa: CASAGTANYGYTF
j_gene: TRBJ2-7; d_gene: -; len: 15; v_gene: TRBV27; abundance: few; CDR3nt: TGTGCCAGCAGTAAACCGGGCCAGGGAGCCTACGAGCAGTACTTC; CDR3aa: CASSKPGQGAYEQYF
j_gene: TRBJ2-5; d_gene: TRBD2; len: 15; v_gene: TRBV28; abundance: few; CDR3nt: TGTGCCAGCAGTTCTCCGGCGGGGGAGGGAGAGACCCAGTACTTC; CDR3aa: CASSSPAGEGETQYF
j_gene: TRBJ1-3; d_gene: TRBD1; len: 16; v_gene: TRBV7-2; abundance: many; CDR3nt: TGTGCCAGCAGCCGCAGGGGGACAGGGACTGGAAACACCATATATTTT; CDR3aa: CASSRRGTGTGNTIYF
j_gene: TRBJ2-2; d_gene: -; len: 15; v_gene: TRBV20-1; abundance: -; CDR3nt: TGCAGTGCAATTAACCGGGACCTAGTAACCGGGGAGCTGTTTTTT; CDR3aa: CSAINRDLVTGELFF
j_gene: TRBJ2-1; d_gene: TRBD1; len: 15; v_gene: TRBV12-3/TRBV12-4; abundance: -; CDR3nt: TGTGCCAGCGGGGACAGGGAAAGCTCCTACAATGAGCAGTTCTTC; CDR3aa: CASGDRESSYNEQFF
j_gene: TRBJ2-1; d_gene: TRBD2; len: 16; v_gene: TRBV13; abundance: few; CDR3nt: TGTGCCAGCAGCTATATAGGACTAGCGGACTACAATGAGCAGTTCTTC; CDR3aa: CASSYIGLADYNEQFF
j_gene: TRBJ1-4; d_gene: -; len: 12; v_gene: TRBV5-1; abundance: many; CDR3nt: TGCGCCAGCAGGGCCAACAATGAAAAACTGTTTTTT; CDR3aa: CASRANNEKLFF
j_gene: TRBJ2-5; d_gene: -; len: 15; v_gene: TRBV6-2/TRBV6-3; abundance: -; CDR3nt: TGTGCCAGCAGTTACGCTAGATCGGCGGTGGAGACCCAGTACTTC; CDR3aa: CASSYARSAVETQYF
j_gene: TRBJ2-5; d_gene: -; len: 14; v_gene: TRBV12-3/TRBV12-4; abundance: few; CDR3nt: TGTGCCAGCGCACTCCCGGGGGCGGTCGAGACCCAGTACTTC; CDR3aa: CASALPGAVETQYF